A single sample is the source of the 9 T cell receptor beta chains below, sequenced in a study of T cell responses to AZD1222 COVID-19 vaccine (dated by TCRdb to the early 2020s). Libraries were built with the immunoSEQ multiplex PCR assay. Held by TCRdb, this immuneACCESS table contains in-frame sequences only and omits some clones. Under half of the omission traces to an unresolved V gene where checked; the cause of the rest is unknown. This sample lists around 150,000 clones; 90% were detected once. The ten most abundant clones make up 1.5% to 2% of the sample. The time point label here, explained by the study, means: baseline before first vaccination. The sequenced sample was peripheral blood, obtained on day 0 of AZD1222 vaccination. These receptors were obtained from an adult in good health.

This rearrangement joins TRBV27 to TRBJ1-5, with TRBD1 matching 10 bases. V lost 4 bases, J lost 5 bases, and 8 bases stayed unmatched. Germline V gene lookup returns CDR1 MNHEY and CDR2 SMNVEV (reference sequence). The CDR3 runs to 16 residues. For the CDR3, the DNA is TGTGCCAGCAGTTCTACCTCCGGGACAGGGGATCAGCCCCAGCATTTT. Translation gives CASSSTSGTGDQPQHF.

The chain employs TRBV3-1 (or the pseudogene TRBV3-2) and TRBJ1-5; D is possibly TRBD1 (6 bases). CDR3 size: 15 residues. V shed 1 base and J shed 7 bases, with 14 bases lying between them. Germline V CDR1 and CDR2: LGHDT, YNNKEL (reference sequence). The CDR3 protein is CASSQVTGPDQPQHF. In DNA, the CDR3 is TGTGCCAGCAGCCAAGTTACAGGGCCAGACCAGCCCCAGCATTTT.

This clone was observed a single time. The rearrangement joins TRBV2 to TRBJ2-5, with 8 bases matching TRBD2. The CDR3 length is 13 residues. Looked up from germline, CDR1 is SNHLY and CDR2 is FYNNEI. V trimming: 6 bases; J trimming: 1 base; junction bases outside the gene matches: 1. The CDR3 reads CASRRGAQETQYF. DNA of the CDR3: TGTGCCAGCAGGCGGGGGGCCCAAGAGACCCAGTACTTC. Full variable domain (outside the CDR3, taken from reference TRBV2 and TRBJ2-5): EPEVTQTPSHQVTQMGQEVILRCVPISNHLYFYWYRQILGQKVEFLVSFYNNEISEKSEIFDDQFSVERPDGSNFTLKIRSTKLEDSAMYFCASRRGAQETQYFGPGTRLLVL.

V is TRBV28 and J is TRBJ2-1; D gene uncertain. CDR3 length: 13 residues. V was clipped by 2 bases and J by 7 bases, with 9 bases between them. Germline CDR1 MDHEN, CDR2 SYDVKM. The CDR3 spells CASSLPFRNEQFF. The CDR3 coding sequence is TGTGCCAGCAGTTTACCCTTCCGGAATGAGCAGTTCTTC.

This clone has a handful of counts. V and J are TRBV5-1 and TRBJ2-7; D gene unclear. V lost 0 bases, J lost 2 bases, and 9 bases lay in between. CDR3 length equals 14 residues. The germline CDR1 and CDR2 sequences are SGHRS and YFSETQ. CDR3 in amino acids: CASSLERHPYEQYF. CDR3 DNA: TGCGCCAGCAGCTTGGAAAGACACCCCTACGAGCAGTACTTC.

The CDR3 here is CASSKGHRVPSDTQYF. CDR3 coding DNA: TGTGCCAGCAGCAAGGGGCACAGGGTTCCTTCAGATACGCAGTATTTT. The chain carries TRBV21-1 and TRBJ2-3; TRBD1, the table's D call, was not compared with the DNA. TRBV21-1 is noted as a pseudogene. CDR3 length: 16 amino acids.

The chain joins TRBV10-3 to TRBJ1-2; perhaps TRBD1 as D (5 bases). The germline V gene has CDR1 ENHRY and CDR2 SYGVKD. V lost 0 bases, J lost 6 bases, and 14 bases lay in between. There are 15 residues in the CDR3. CDR3 bases: TGTGCCATCAGTGAGTCGGCCGGGGGAGGTGATGGCTACACCTTC. Protein: CAISESAGGGDGYTF.

The chain links TRBV14 to TRBJ1-3; D is undetermined. Germline V gene lookup returns CDR1 SGHDN and CDR2 FVKESK. V was clipped by 4 bases and J by 0 bases, with 10 bases between them. This CDR3 is 15 amino acids long. The CDR3 is CASSPQVASGNTIYF. CDR3 DNA: TGTGCCAGCAGCCCCCAGGTCGCCTCTGGAAACACCATATATTTT.

The V call is TRBV12-5, the J call TRBJ2-7; tentative D call: TRBD1 (6 bases). The germline CDR1 and CDR2 sequences are LGHNT and FRNRAP. Deletions cut 7 bases from V and 0 bases from J, with 16 bases between. This CDR3 contains 15 residues. CDR3 protein: CASAVKPGHSYEQYF. The CDR3 nucleotides read TGTGCTAGTGCAGTTAAACCGGGACACTCCTACGAGCAGTACTTC.